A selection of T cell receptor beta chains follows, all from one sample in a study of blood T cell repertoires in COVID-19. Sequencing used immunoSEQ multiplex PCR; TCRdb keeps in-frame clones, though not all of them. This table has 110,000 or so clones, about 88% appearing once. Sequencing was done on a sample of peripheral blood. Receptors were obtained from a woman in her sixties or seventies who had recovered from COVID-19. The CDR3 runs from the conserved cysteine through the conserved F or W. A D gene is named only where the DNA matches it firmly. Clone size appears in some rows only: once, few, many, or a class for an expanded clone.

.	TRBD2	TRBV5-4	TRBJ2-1	CASSPPGRVGEQFF	TGTGCCAGCAGCCCCCCCGGGAGGGTTGGCGAGCAGTTCTTC
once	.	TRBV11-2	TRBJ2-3	CASSLGGSSYTQYF	TGTGCCAGCAGCTTAGGAGGCTCCTCCTATACGCAGTATTTT
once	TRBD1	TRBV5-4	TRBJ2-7	CASSYRGSGNEQYF	TGTGCCAGCAGCTACAGGGGGAGTGGCAACGAGCAGTACTTC
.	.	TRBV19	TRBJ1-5	CASRLAGYSNQPQHF	TGTGCCAGTAGGCTGGCGGGCTATAGCAATCAGCCCCAGCATTTT
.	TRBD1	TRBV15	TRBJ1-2	CATSRDFGQGTNYGYTF	TGTGCCACCAGCAGAGATTTTGGACAGGGAACTAACTATGGCTACACCTTC
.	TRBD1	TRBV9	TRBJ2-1	CASSVSGQVYNEQFF	TGTGCCAGCAGCGTTAGTGGACAGGTGTACAATGAGCAGTTCTTC
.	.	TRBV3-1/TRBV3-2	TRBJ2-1	CASSQTGSLYNEQFF	TGTGCCAGCAGCCAAACGGGATCCCTATACAATGAGCAGTTCTTC
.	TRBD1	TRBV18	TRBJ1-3	CASSAPGQGANTIYF	TGTGCCAGCTCAGCCCCGGGACAGGGGGCAAACACCATATATTTT
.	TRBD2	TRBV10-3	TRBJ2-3	CAIKRGGEPDTQYF	TGTGCCATCAAGCGGGGAGGCGAGCCAGATACGCAGTATTTT
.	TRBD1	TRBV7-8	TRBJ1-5	CASSRGRTGAEPQHF	TGTGCCAGCAGCCGTGGGAGGACAGGGGCGGAGCCCCAGCATTTT
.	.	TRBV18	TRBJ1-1	CASSNQGNTEAFF	TGTGCCAGCTCAAATCAGGGGAACACTGAAGCTTTCTTT
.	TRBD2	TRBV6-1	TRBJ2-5	CASSPWGGETQYF	TGTGCCAGCAGTCCCTGGGGAGGGGAGACCCAGTACTTC
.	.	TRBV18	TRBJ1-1	CASSPLRGNTEAFF	TGTGCCAGCTCACCGCTCAGGGGGAACACTGAAGCTTTCTTT
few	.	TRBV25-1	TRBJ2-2	CASSELPGGELFF	TGTGCCAGCAGTGAATTGCCGGGAGGGGAGCTGTTTTTT
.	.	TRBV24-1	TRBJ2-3	CATSDPTFSSTDTQYF	TGTGCCACCAGTGATCCCACATTTTCTAGCACAGATACGCAGTATTTT
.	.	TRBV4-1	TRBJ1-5	CASSQVPAGQPQHF	TGCGCCAGCAGCCAAGTCCCCGCAGGTCAGCCCCAGCATTTT
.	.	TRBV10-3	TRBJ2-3	CAISESISVDTQYF	TGTGCCATCAGTGAGTCGATTTCGGTGGATACGCAGTATTTT
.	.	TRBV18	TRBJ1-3	CASSPVWGEINSGNTIYF	TGTGCCAGCTCACCAGTCTGGGGGGAAATCAACTCTGGAAACACCATATATTTT
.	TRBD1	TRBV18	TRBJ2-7	CASSPGQGEREQYF	TGTGCCAGCTCACCAGGACAGGGCGAGCGCGAGCAGTACTTC
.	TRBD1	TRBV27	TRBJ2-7	CASGRTGHTGEQYF	TGTGCCAGCGGGAGGACAGGGCACACGGGGGAGCAGTACTTC
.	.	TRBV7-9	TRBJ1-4	CASSPGWETNEKLFF	TGTGCCAGCAGCCCGGGGTGGGAGACTAATGAAAAACTGTTTTTT
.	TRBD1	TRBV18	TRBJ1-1	CASSPQGAHTEAFF	TGTGCCAGCTCACCCCAGGGGGCGCACACTGAAGCTTTCTTT
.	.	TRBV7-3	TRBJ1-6	CASSLRRGNNSPLHF	TGTGCCAGCAGCCTCCGTAGAGGAAATAATTCACCCCTCCACTTT
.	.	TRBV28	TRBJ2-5	CATFAAYQETQYF	TGTGCCACCTTCGCGGCGTACCAAGAGACCCAGTACTTC
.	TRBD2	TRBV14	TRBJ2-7	CASSQETSGGYEQYF	TGTGCCAGCAGCCAAGAGACTAGCGGGGGGTACGAGCAGTACTTC
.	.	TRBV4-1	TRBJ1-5	CASSQDNGGLRSNQPQHF	TGCGCCAGCAGCCAAGATAACGGGGGGTTGCGGAGCAATCAGCCCCAGCATTTT
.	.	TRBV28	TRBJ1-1	CASSRDTEAFF	TGTGCCAGCAGTCGCGACACTGAAGCTTTCTTT
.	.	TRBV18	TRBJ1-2	CASSPLEPEGGYTF	TGTGCCAGCTCACCACTTGAGCCCGAGGGTGGCTACACCTTC
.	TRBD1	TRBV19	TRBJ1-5	CASSISGGQPQHF	TGTGCCAGTAGTATCTCAGGGGGCCAGCCCCAGCATTTT
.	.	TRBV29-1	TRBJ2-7	CSATGTYEQYF	TGCAGCGCGACAGGAACCTACGAGCAGTACTTC
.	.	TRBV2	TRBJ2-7	CASRYAESSYEQYF	TGTGCCAGCAGATATGCGGAGAGCTCCTACGAGCAGTACTTC
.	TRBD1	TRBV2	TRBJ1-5	CASSLQGARQPQHF	TGTGCCAGCAGTCTACAGGGGGCTCGGCAGCCCCAGCATTTT
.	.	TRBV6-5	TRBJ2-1	CASSYAQGYNEQFF	TGTGCCAGCAGTTATGCGCAGGGATACAATGAGCAGTTCTTC
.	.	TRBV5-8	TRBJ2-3	CASSLEGPGDTQYF	TGTGCCAGCAGCTTGGAAGGCCCGGGAGATACGCAGTATTTT
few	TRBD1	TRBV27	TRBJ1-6	CASSWRDSSPLHF	TGTGCCAGCAGTTGGAGGGACAGCTCACCCCTCCACTTT
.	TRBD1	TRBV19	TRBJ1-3	CASRPGTGYNTIYF	TGTGCCAGTAGACCCGGGACAGGGTACAACACCATATATTTT
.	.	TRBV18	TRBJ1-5	CASSPGGHLSNQPQHF	TGTGCCAGCTCACCGGGCGGGCACCTCAGCAATCAGCCCCAGCATTTT
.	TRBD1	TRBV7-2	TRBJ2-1	CASSLTPTGSNEQFF	TGTGCCAGCAGCTTAACACCGACAGGGAGCAATGAGCAGTTCTTC
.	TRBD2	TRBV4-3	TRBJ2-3	CASSPRLAGGLTQYF	TGCGCCAGCAGCCCTCGACTAGCGGGGGGCCTCACGCAGTATTTT
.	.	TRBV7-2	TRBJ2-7	CASSPRVVDEQYF	TGTGCCAGCAGCCCCAGGGTAGTCGACGAGCAGTACTTC
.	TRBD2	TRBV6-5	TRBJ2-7	CASSPSGYAQYF	TGTGCCAGCAGTCCTAGCGGGTACGCGCAGTACTTC
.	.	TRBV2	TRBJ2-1	CASSEQGPYNEQFF	TGTGCCAGCAGTGAACAGGGGCCCTACAATGAGCAGTTCTTC
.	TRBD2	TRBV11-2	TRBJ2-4	CASSSTSGRGLNIQYF	TGTGCCAGCAGCTCGACTAGCGGGAGAGGTTTGAACATTCAGTACTTC
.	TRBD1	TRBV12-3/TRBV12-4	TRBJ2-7	CASSLDRGEQYF	TGTGCCAGCAGTTTGGACAGGGGCGAGCAGTACTTC
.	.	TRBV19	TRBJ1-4	CASRGPGEEKLFF	TGTGCCAGTAGAGGGCCAGGGGAAGAAAAACTGTTTTTT
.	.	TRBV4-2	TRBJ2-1	CASSQGPYNEQFF	TGTGCCAGCAGCCAAGGGCCCTACAATGAGCAGTTCTTC
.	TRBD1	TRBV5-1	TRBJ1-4	CASSFSPGTGGNEKLFF	TGCGCCAGCAGCTTTAGCCCGGGGACAGGGGGTAATGAAAAACTGTTTTTT
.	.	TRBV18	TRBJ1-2	CASSPTGIGYGYTF	TGTGCCAGCTCACCAACGGGGATTGGGTATGGCTACACCTTC
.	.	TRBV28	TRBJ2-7	CASSPQGLVYEQYF	TGTGCCAGCAGCCCCCAGGGGTTGGTTTACGAGCAGTACTTC
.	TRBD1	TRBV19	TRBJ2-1	CASTRQGRNEQFF	TGTGCCAGTACCCGACAGGGTAGGAATGAGCAGTTCTTC
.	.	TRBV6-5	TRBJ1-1	CASSYSGGEAFF	TGTGCCAGCAGTTACTCAGGCGGTGAAGCTTTCTTT
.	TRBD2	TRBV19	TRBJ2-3	CASSIGGGRRDTQYF	TGTGCCAGTAGTATCGGAGGCGGGAGAAGAGATACGCAGTATTTT
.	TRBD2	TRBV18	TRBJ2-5	CASSPLAGSSLHEARIFTQYF	TGTGCCAGCTCACCACTAGCGGGATCCTCCCTGCACGAAGCCCGAATTTTCACCCAGTACTTC
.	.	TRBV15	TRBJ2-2	CATSRDQEAGELFF	TGTGCCACCAGCAGAGATCAGGAGGCCGGGGAGCTGTTTTTT
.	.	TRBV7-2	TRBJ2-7	CASSLEAGYEQYF	TGTGCCAGCAGCTTAGAGGCGGGATACGAGCAGTACTTC
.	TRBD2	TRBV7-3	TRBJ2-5	CASSLGVSGGHQETQYF	TGTGCCAGCAGCTTAGGGGTTAGCGGGGGACACCAAGAGACCCAGTACTTC
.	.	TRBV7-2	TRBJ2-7	CASKVAGAEQYF	TGTGCCAGCAAGGTGGCTGGGGCCGAGCAGTACTTC
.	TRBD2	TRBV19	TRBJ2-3	CASRQLAEVTDTQYF	TGTGCCAGTAGGCAACTAGCGGAAGTCACAGATACGCAGTATTTT
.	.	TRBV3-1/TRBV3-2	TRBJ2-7	CASSQYADSYYEQYF	TGTGCCAGCAGCCAATACGCCGACAGTTACTACGAGCAGTACTTC
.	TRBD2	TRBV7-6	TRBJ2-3	CASSLASGRSTDTQYF	TGTGCCAGCAGCTTAGCGAGCGGGAGATCAACAGATACGCAGTATTTT